Listed below are T cell receptor beta chains from one sample, sequenced in a study of cytomegalovirus exposure and HLA in healthy donors. The repertoire was sequenced with immunoSEQ multiplex PCR; TCRdb's copy has only in-frame clones and lacks some. The sample includes about 190,000 clones, 75% to 85% seen only once; the top ten take under 0.9%. Sequenced sample: PBMCs. The receptors come from a woman younger than 30 in good health and CMV-seronegative. The CDR3 runs from the conserved cysteine through the conserved F or W. A D gene is named only where the DNA matches it firmly. Not all rows give a size; the values are once, few, many and, for expanded clones, a class.

d_call clone_size j_call v_call cdr3_length cdr3_nt cdr3_aa
TRBD1 . TRBJ1-5 TRBV28 16 TGTGCCAGCAGTTTATGGACAGGGATTAGCAATCAGCCCCAGCATTTT CASSLWTGISNQPQHF
. . TRBJ2-1 TRBV19 12 TGTGCCAGTAGTCCGGGTCCCAATGAGCAGTTCTTC CASSPGPNEQFF
. . TRBJ2-3 TRBV14 19 TGTGCCAGCAGCCTAAAGTTAGTACACAGAGACACTAGCACAGATACGCAGTATTTT CASSLKLVHRDTSTDTQYF
TRBD2 . TRBJ2-5 TRBV7-9 15 TGTGCCAGCAGCTGGCTAGCGGGGCCCTCCGAGACCCAGTACTTC CASSWLAGPSETQYF
TRBD2 . TRBJ2-7 TRBV28 15 TGTGCCAGCAGTCCCGGGGGGAGCCTCTCCTACGAGCAGTACTTC CASSPGGSLSYEQYF
. . TRBJ1-2 TRBV6-5 13 TGTGCCAGCAGTTTATCACTTGACTATGGCTACACCTTC CASSLSLDYGYTF
. . TRBJ2-5 TRBV5-4 16 TGTGCCAGCAATTATGGAGCGTTAGTAGATAAAGAGACCCAGTACTTC CASNYGALVDKETQYF
TRBD1 . TRBJ1-2 TRBV6-5 13 TGTGCCAGCAGTCCGTCGACAGGGGGCGGCTACACCTTC CASSPSTGGGYTF
TRBD2 once TRBJ2-4 TRBV13 14 TGTGCCAGCAGCTTTTCAGCGGGAGAAAACATTCAGTACTTC CASSFSAGENIQYF
. . TRBJ1-2 TRBV10-3 13 TGTGCCATCAGTGAGTTAATAAACTATGGCTACACCTTC CAISELINYGYTF
TRBD2 . TRBJ2-5 TRBV5-4 17 TGTGCCAGCAGCTTGGGTTCGCTAGCGGGCGTTAAAGAGACCCAGTACTTC CASSLGSLAGVKETQYF
. . TRBJ2-3 TRBV6-6 14 TGTGCCAGCATTAGGGGGGGTAGCACAGATACGCAGTATTTT CASIRGGSTDTQYF
TRBD1 . TRBJ1-6 TRBV5-4 16 TGTGCCAGCAGCTTGGGGGGGACAGGGCCTAATTCACCCCTCCACTTT CASSLGGTGPNSPLHF
TRBD1 . TRBJ1-5 TRBV7-9 17 TGTGCCAGCAGCTATGGGACAGGGGGCATAAGCAATCAGCCCCAGCATTTT CASSYGTGGISNQPQHF
TRBD1 . TRBJ1-2 TRBV18 15 TGTGCCAGCTCACCTATACAGGGGGCGATAGATGGCTACACCTTC CASSPIQGAIDGYTF
. . TRBJ2-3 TRBV2 13 TGTGCCAGCAGTATGACTAGGGTCGATACGCAGTATTTT CASSMTRVDTQYF
. . TRBJ1-1 TRBV11-2 15 TGTGCCAGCAGCCAACCCTGGGGGGTGAACACTGAAGCTTTCTTT CASSQPWGVNTEAFF
. . TRBJ2-7 TRBV6-6 13 TGTGCCAGCAGCCAAGGGGGAGCTACCGAGCAGTACTTC CASSQGGATEQYF
TRBD1 . TRBJ2-7 TRBV6-6 13 TGTGCCAGCAGTCGTGGACAGGCCCACGAGCAGTACTTC CASSRGQAHEQYF
TRBD1 . TRBJ1-5 TRBV28 15 TGTGCGACAAGCTCTTTACAGGGGGGCAATCAGCCCCAGCATTTT CATSSLQGGNQPQHF
TRBD1 . TRBJ1-2 TRBV2 12 TGTGCCAGCAGAGGGGGCGTCTATGGCTACACCTTC CASRGGVYGYTF
. . TRBJ1-3 TRBV7-9 16 TGTGCCAGCAGCCTTTCTCCAGGGGCGAGTGGAAACACCATATATTTT CASSLSPGASGNTIYF
. . TRBJ1-2 TRBV11-2 13 TGTGCCAGCAGCTTAGTAGATCACTATGGCTACACCTTC CASSLVDHYGYTF
TRBD2 . TRBJ2-3 TRBV6-6 16 TGTGCCAGCAGTTCTTTTAGCGGGAGGGGCACAGATACGCAGTATTTT CASSSFSGRGTDTQYF
TRBD1 . TRBJ2-7 TRBV19 16 TGTGCCAGTAGTAGGAGACAGGGGGCGAAAGGATACGAGCAGTACTTC CASSRRQGAKGYEQYF
TRBD1 . TRBJ1-5 TRBV9 14 TGTGCCAGCAGCCCCGGACAGGCTCCCGCGCCCCAGCATTTT CASSPGQAPAPQHF
. . TRBJ2-7 TRBV10-3 12 TGTGCCATCAGTGAGGCCTCTTACGAGCAGTACTTC CAISEASYEQYF
TRBD2 . TRBJ2-7 TRBV6-5 12 TGTGCCAGCAGCAACCTTAGCGGGGCACGGTACTTC CASSNLSGARYF
. . TRBJ2-2 TRBV10-2 13 TGCGCCAGCAGTGAGAGGCAGGTGCGGGAGCTGTTTTTT CASSERQVRELFF
TRBD1 few TRBJ1-6 TRBV4-1 17 TGCGCCAGCAGCCAAGAGGTGGGGACAGGGATCAATTCACCCCTCCACTTT CASSQEVGTGINSPLHF
. . TRBJ2-7 TRBV29-1 13 TGCAGCGTCCAGAGGTTGTTCTCCTACGAGCAGTACTTC CSVQRLFSYEQYF
. few TRBJ1-1 TRBV10-3 15 TGTGCCATCAGTGCAACAGGCCCTGAGAACACTGAAGCTTTCTTT CAISATGPENTEAFF
. . TRBJ1-1 TRBV15 14 TGTGCCACCAGCAGAGAGTCCGGGGACACTGAAGCTTTCTTT CATSRESGDTEAFF
TRBD1 few TRBJ1-3 TRBV5-1 15 TGCGCCAGCAGCTACGACAGGGGAGGCGGAAACACCATATATTTT CASSYDRGGGNTIYF